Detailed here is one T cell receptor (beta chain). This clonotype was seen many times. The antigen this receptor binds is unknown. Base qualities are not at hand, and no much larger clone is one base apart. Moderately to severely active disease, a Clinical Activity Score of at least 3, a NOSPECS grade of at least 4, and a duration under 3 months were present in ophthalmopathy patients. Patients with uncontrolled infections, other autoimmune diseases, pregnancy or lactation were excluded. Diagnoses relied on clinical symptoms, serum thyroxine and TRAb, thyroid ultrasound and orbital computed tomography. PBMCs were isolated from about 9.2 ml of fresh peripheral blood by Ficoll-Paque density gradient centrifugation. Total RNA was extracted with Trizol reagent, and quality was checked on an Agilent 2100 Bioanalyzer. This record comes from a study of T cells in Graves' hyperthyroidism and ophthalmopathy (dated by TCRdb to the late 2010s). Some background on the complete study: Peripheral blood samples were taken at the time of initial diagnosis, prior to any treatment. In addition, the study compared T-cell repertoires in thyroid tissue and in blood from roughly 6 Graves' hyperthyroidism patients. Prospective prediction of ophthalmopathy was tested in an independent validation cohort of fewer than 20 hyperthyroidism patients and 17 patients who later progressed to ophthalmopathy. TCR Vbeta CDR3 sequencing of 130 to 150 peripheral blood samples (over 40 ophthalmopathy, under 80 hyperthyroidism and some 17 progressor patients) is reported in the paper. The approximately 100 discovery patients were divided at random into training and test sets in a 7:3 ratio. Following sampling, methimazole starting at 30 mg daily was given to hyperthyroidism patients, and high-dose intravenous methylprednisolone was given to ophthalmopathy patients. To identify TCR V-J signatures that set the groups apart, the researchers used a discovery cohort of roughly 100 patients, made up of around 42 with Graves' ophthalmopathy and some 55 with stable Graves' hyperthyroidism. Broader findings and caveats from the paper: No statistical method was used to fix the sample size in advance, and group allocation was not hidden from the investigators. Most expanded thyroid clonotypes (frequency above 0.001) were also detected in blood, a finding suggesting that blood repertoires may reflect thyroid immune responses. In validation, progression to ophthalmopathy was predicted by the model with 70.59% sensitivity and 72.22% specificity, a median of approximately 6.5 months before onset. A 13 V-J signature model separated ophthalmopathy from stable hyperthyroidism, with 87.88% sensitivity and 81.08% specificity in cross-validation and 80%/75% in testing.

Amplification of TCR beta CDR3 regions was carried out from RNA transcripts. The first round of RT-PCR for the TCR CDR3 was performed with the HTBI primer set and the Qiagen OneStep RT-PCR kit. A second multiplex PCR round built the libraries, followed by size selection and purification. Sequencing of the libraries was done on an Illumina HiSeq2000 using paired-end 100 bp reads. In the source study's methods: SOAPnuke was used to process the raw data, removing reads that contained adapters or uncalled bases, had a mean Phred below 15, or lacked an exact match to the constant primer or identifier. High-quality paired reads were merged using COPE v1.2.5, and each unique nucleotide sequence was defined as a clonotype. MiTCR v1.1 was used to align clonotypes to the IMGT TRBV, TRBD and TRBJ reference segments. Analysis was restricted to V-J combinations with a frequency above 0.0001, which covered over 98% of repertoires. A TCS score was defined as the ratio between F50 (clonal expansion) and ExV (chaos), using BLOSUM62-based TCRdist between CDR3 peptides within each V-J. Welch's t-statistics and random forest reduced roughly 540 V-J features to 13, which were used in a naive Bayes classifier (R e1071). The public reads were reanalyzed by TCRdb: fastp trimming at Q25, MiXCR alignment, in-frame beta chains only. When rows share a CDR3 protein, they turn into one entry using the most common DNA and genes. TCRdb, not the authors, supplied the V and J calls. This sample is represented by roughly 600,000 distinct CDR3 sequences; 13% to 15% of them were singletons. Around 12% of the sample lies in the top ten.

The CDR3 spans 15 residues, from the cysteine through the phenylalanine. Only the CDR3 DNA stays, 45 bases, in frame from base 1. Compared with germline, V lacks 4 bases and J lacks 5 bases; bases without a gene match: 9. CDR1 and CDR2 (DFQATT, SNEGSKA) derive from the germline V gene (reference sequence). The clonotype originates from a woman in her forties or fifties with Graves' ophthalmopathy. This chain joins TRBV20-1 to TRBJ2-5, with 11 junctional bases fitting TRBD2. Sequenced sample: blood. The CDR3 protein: CSAISTSGSLETQYF. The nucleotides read TGCAGTGCTATAAGTACTAGCGGGAGTTTGGAGACCCAGTACTTC.